The clone carrying this T cell receptor beta chain was counted ten times or more. Its specificity is unknown. Time point meaning: newly diagnosed GD, antithyroid drugs for less than 3 months. Isolated PBMC RNA provided the starting material for the TCR library. The data were taken from a study of regulatory T cells in long-lasting Graves disease. Overall study findings and caveats: Persistent Graves' patients showed less TCR diversity than newly diagnosed ones.

Researchers made TCR beta libraries by using iRepertoire HTBI primers and running Arm-PCR on CDR3 regions. TCRdb re-analysed the multiplex PCR reads in MiXCR, keeping a single row per CDR3 protein. Of around 320,000 distinct CDR3 sequences in the sample, about a sixth were seen once. The CDR3 is 16 amino acids. Deletions cut 2 bases from V and 0 bases from J, with 14 bases between. Germline V gene lookup returns CDR1 WNHNN and CDR2 SYGVQD (reference sequence). These data are also associated with another study on T cells in Graves' hyperthyroidism and ophthalmopathy. From that second work: Uncontrolled infection, other autoimmune disease, pregnancy and lactation each barred patients from inclusion. Most thyroid clonotypes expanded above 0.001 were also detected in blood.

The chain is built from TRBV10-1 and TRBJ2-7; TRBD1 might be the D (6 bases). Sample: peripheral blood mononuclear cells (PBMCs), taken at new diagnosis, from a patient treated with antithyroid drugs. This receptor was identified in a man in his forties or fifties with Graves disease. Written as DNA, the CDR3 is TGCGCCAGCAGTGAGGCCAGGGGTGTCAGCTCCTACGAGCAGTACTTC. Encoded protein: CASSEARGVSSYEQYF.